Each of the 21 T cell receptor beta chains below was sequenced from the same sample in a study of cytomegalovirus exposure and HLA in healthy donors. With 60 Vbeta and 13 Jbeta primers, the PCR was carried out. TCRdb's table, derived via immunoSEQ multiplex PCR, lists solely in-frame clones and lacks some. The top ten hold 2.5% to 3.5% of the sample, which has about 200,000 clones, roughly four fifths seen once. The sample comprised PBMCs. The receptor source for this set is a woman aged 35 to 49 in good health and CMV-seronegative.

The chain employs TRBV5-1 and TRBJ1-4; D is perhaps TRBD1 (6 bases). This CDR3 comprises 13 residues. Trimming took off 4 bases at V and 8 bases at J, with 12 bases between the two ends. Per the germline V gene, CDR1 is SGHRS and CDR2 is YFSETQ. This CDR3 reads CASSGDNSEKLFF. Here the CDR3 DNA reads TGCGCCAGCAGCGGGGACAATTCCGAAAAACTGTTTTTT.

The chain carries TRBV7-8 and TRBJ2-1; 10 bases map to TRBD2. The V gene end was trimmed by 3 bases and the J gene end by 4 bases; junction bases not matched to a gene: 6. This CDR3 contains 16 residues. CDR1 and CDR2 (germline): SGHVS, FQNEAQ. In DNA, the CDR3 is TGTGCCAGCAGCTTCGAATCTAGCGGGGGTTACAATGAGCAGTTCTTC. It is translated as CASSFESSGGYNEQFF.

The chain has TRBV2 and TRBJ2-3; D is uncertain. Germline-derived CDR1 and CDR2 are SNHLY and FYNNEI. The CDR3 is made up of 11 amino acids. The V end was cut by 5 bases, the J end by 6 bases, with 6 bases between. The CDR3 DNA follows: TGTGCCAGCAGTATCAGGGATACGCAGTATTTT. Translation gives CASSIRDTQYF. Using reference TRBV2 and TRBJ2-3 for the parts outside the CDR3, the full variable domain is EPEVTQTPSHQVTQMGQEVILRCVPISNHLYFYWYRQILGQKVEFLVSFYNNEISEKSEIFDDQFSVERPDGSNFTLKIRSTKLEDSAMYFCASSIRDTQYFGPGTRLTVL.

This chain uses TRBV19 with TRBJ2-7; 8 nucleotides agree with TRBD2. Germline lookup yields CDR1 LNHDA and CDR2 SQIVND (reference sequence). The trim removed 5 bases at V and 1 base at J, leaving 7 bases unmatched. This CDR3 comprises 15 residues. The CDR3 protein is CASSSAGGGSYEQYF. CDR3 coding DNA: TGTGCCAGTAGTTCCGCGGGAGGAGGATCCTACGAGCAGTACTTC. Together with reference TRBV19 and TRBJ2-7, the CDR3 gives the full variable domain: DGGITQSPKYLFRKEGQNVTLSCEQNLNHDAMYWYRQDPGQGLRLIYYSQIVNDFQKGDIAEGYSVSREKKESFPLTVTSAQKNPTAFYLCASSSAGGGSYEQYFGPGTRLTVT.

This chain uses TRBV6-4 with TRBJ2-5; a weak D match, TRBD1 (7 bases). CDR1 is MRHNA and CDR2 is SNTAGT in the germline V gene. V was shortened by 3 bases and J by 6 bases, with 14 bases between the two germline ends. The CDR3 covers 14 residues. CDR3 sequence: CASSESEGAKTQYF. The CDR3 DNA is TGTGCCAGCAGTGAGTCGGAGGGGGCAAAGACCCAGTACTTC.

This chain joins TRBV28 and TRBJ2-1; the D gene is possibly TRBD1 (6 bases). This CDR3 spans 15 amino acids. Trimming took 5 bases from V and 4 from J, leaving 15 bases between them. CDR1 and CDR2 (germline): MDHEN, SYDVKM. CDR3 amino acids: CASSPQGNPYNEQFF. For the CDR3, the DNA is TGTGCCAGCAGTCCCCAGGGGAATCCTTACAATGAGCAGTTCTTC.

The rearrangement joins TRBV7-9 to TRBJ2-1, with 7 bases lining up with TRBD2. Germline V gene data show CDR1 as SEHNR and CDR2 as FQNEAQ (reference sequence). V was clipped by 4 bases and J by 8 bases; unmatched bases: 8. CDR3 size: 14 residues. Here the CDR3 reads CASSWDRGVDEQFF. As DNA, the CDR3 is TGTGCCAGCAGCTGGGATCGGGGGGTGGATGAGCAGTTCTTC.

The chain is built from TRBV7-3 and TRBJ1-2; 10 nucleotides match TRBD1. CDR1 is SGHTA, CDR2 FQGTGA, per germline. CDR3 length equals 14 residues. V shed 5 bases and J 4 bases; nucleotides not matched to a gene: 4. CDR3 DNA: TGTGCCAGCAGCCCGGACAGGGGGGGCTATGGCTACACCTTC. Translated, it gives CASSPDRGGYGYTF. The whole variable domain, filled in from reference TRBV7-3 and TRBJ1-2, reads GAGVSQTPSNKVTEKGKYVELRCDPISGHTALYWYRQSLGQGPEFLIYFQGTGAADDSGLPNDRFFAVRPEGSVSTLKIQRTERGDSAVYLCASSPDRGGYGYTFGSGTRLTVV.

The chain combines TRBV6-5 with TRBJ2-1; the match to TRBD2 covers 7 bases. CDR1 and CDR2 from the germline V gene are MNHEY and SVGAGI. CDR3 length: 16 amino acids. The V gene end was trimmed by 0 bases and the J gene end by 2 bases; junction bases not matched to a gene: 4. DNA of the CDR3: TGTGCCAGCAGTTACTCGGCTAGCGGAGCCTACAATGAGCAGTTCTTC. It codes for CASSYSASGAYNEQFF.

This chain uses TRBV30 with TRBJ2-2; 9 bases match TRBD1. V shed 4 bases, J shed 1 base, and the junction held 4 bases outside the gene matches. The V gene's germline CDR1 is GTSNPN and CDR2 SVGIG (reference sequence). CDR3 size: 15 residues. The DNA for the CDR3 is TGTGCCTGGACCCCGGGACAGGGGAACACCGGGGAGCTGTTTTTT. Amino acids: CAWTPGQGNTGELFF.

The V call is TRBV5-1, the J call TRBJ2-5, with 8 positions matching TRBD2. V trimming: 4 bases; J trimming: 5 bases; junction bases outside the gene matches: 7. The length of the CDR3 is 14 residues. CDR1 SGHRS and CDR2 YFSETQ come from the germline V gene. In DNA form, the CDR3 reads TGCGCCAGCAGCGGACGGGGGGGTTCGGAGACCCAGTACTTC. Its translation: CASSGRGGSETQYF.

V and J are TRBV5-5 and TRBJ2-7, with 9 bases aligning to TRBD1. CDR1 SGHKS and CDR2 YYEKEE come from the germline V gene (reference sequence). The CDR3 spans 14 residues. V shed 1 base and J 4 bases; nucleotides not matched to a gene: 3. In DNA, the CDR3 is TGTGCCAGCAGCTTGAAGGGACAGGGTTACGAGCAGTACTTC. Protein sequence: CASSLKGQGYEQYF.

The sample holds one count of this clone. The rearrangement links TRBV7-9 to TRBJ1-1; 7 bases match TRBD1. Trimming at V came to 2 bases and at J to 5 bases, leaving 8 bases not matched to a gene. This CDR3 contains 15 residues. Germline lookup yields CDR1 SEHNR and CDR2 FQNEAQ (reference sequence). CDR3 sequence (DNA): TGTGCCAGCAGCTTAAGGGGCAGGGGGAGGACTGAAGCTTTCTTT. This translates into CASSLRGRGRTEAFF.

This chain uses TRBV27 with TRBJ1-5; D call uncertain. Trimming cost V 7 bases and J 0 bases, with 4 bases left between them. The germline V gene has CDR1 MNHEY and CDR2 SMNVEV (reference sequence). CDR3 length equals 12 residues. CDR3 nucleotide sequence: TGTGCCAGCACAGATAGCAATCAGCCCCAGCATTTT. Encoded protein: CASTDSNQPQHF.

As for this clone: At the DNA level, this CDR3 is encoded by other sequences in the same sample as well. The chain couples TRBV27 to TRBJ1-1, with 8 bases matching TRBD1. Germline CDR1 MNHEY, CDR2 SMNVEV (reference sequence). There are 13 residues in the CDR3. The V gene end was trimmed by 5 bases and the J gene end by 4 bases; junction bases not matched to a gene: 3. The CDR3 DNA is TGTGCCAGCAGTCTCACAGGGGGCACTGAAGCTTTCTTT. Translation: CASSLTGGTEAFF.

The chain recombines TRBV25-1 with TRBJ2-7, with D possibly matching TRBD1 (6 bases). Between the trimmed V and J ends, which lost 2 bases and 0 bases, there was a span of 8 bases. This CDR3 has 14 amino acids. Germline lookup yields CDR1 MGHDK and CDR2 SYGVNS. The CDR3: CASSEGTLSYEQYF. The CDR3 region has the DNA TGTGCCAGCAGTGAAGGGACACTCTCCTACGAGCAGTACTTC.

Here the CDR3 reads CASGGLSGYTF. The CDR3 bases are TGTGCCAGCGGAGGGTTGTCTGGCTACACCTTC. The chain recombines TRBV28 with TRBJ1-2; D gene ambiguous. The CDR3 loop spans 11 amino acids. Trimming removed 8 bases at V and 7 bases at J, with 11 bases between. Per the germline V gene, CDR1 is MDHEN and CDR2 is SYDVKM.

The CDR3 loop reads CASSPGQGAYEQYF. In nucleotides, the CDR3 is TGCGCCAGCAGCCCGGGACAGGGGGCTTACGAGCAGTACTTC. The gene calls are TRBV4-1 and TRBJ2-7; 12 bases are a match to TRBD1. In germline, CDR1 is MGHRA, CDR2 YSYEKL. V shed 4 bases and J 4 bases; nucleotides not matched to a gene: 2. The CDR3 has 14 residues.

The chain uses TRBV6-6 and TRBJ2-7; TRBD1 matches at 8 bases. Germline CDR1 is MNHNY and CDR2 is SVGAGI (reference sequence). Trimming took 4 bases from V and 0 from J; bases not matched to a gene: 5. CDR3 length equals 15 residues. DNA of the CDR3: TGTGCCAGCAGTTTTTCGGGGACAGGCTCCTACGAGCAGTACTTC. The encoded protein is CASSFSGTGSYEQYF.

This clone has a single count. This rearrangement joins TRBV5-4 to TRBJ2-1, with 12 bases lining up with TRBD2. CDR1 is SGHNT and CDR2 is YYREEE in the germline V gene (reference sequence). J gave up 6 bases and V 0 bases, and 4 bases lay outside the gene matches. This CDR3 has 16 amino acids. The CDR3 bases are TGTGCCAGCAGCTTGGCCGGGACTAGCGGGCTCAATGAGCAGTTCTTC. The encoded protein is CASSLAGTSGLNEQFF.

The rearrangement links TRBV5-6 to TRBJ2-5; weak D call: TRBD1 (6 bases). Germline V CDR1 and CDR2: SGHDT, YYEEEE. V was clipped by 0 bases and J by 3 bases, with 9 bases between them. CDR3 length: 14 residues. Written as DNA, the CDR3 is TGTGCCAGCAGCTTGGGGCAGGGGAAAGAGACCCAGTACTTC. Translated: CASSLGQGKETQYF.